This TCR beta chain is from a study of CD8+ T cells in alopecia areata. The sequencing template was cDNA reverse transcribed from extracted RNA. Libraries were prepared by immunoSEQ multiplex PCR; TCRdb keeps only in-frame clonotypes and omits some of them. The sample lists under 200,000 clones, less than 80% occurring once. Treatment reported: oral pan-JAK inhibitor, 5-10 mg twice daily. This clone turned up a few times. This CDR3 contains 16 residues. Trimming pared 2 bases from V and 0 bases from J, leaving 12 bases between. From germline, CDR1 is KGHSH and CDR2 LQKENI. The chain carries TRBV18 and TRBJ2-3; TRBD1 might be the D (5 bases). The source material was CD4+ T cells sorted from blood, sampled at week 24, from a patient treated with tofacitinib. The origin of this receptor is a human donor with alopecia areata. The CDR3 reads CASSPSAAGSTDTQYF. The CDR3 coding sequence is TGTGCCAGCTCACCATCCGCGGCAGGGAGCACAGATACGCAGTATTTT. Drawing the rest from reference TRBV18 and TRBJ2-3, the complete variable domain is NAGVMQNPRHLVRRRGQEARLRCSPMKGHSHVYWYRQLPEEGLKFMVYLQKENIIDESGMPKERFSAEFPKEGPSILRIQQVVRGDSAAYFCASSPSAAGSTDTQYFGPGTRLTVL.